This TCR beta chain derives from a study of chronic HIV infection and antiretroviral therapy. This clonotype was detected a few times. Trimming shortened V by 4 bases and J by 5 bases, and 13 bases separated the two germline ends. The CDR3 extends over 15 amino acids. Germline V gene lookup returns CDR1 SGHNT and CDR2 YYREEE (reference sequence). Via MiXCR, TCRdb re-called the 5' RACE reads, giving one row per CDR3 protein. The repertoire includes about 38,000 distinct CDR3 sequences, roughly 8% of them detected once, and roughly 2.6% sits in the top ten. Specimen: peripheral blood. The sequence came from an adult who had HIV and had not received antiretroviral therapy, or was an uninfected healthy control (not recorded which). The chain recombines TRBV5-4 with TRBJ1-6, with D maybe TRBD1 (6 bases). CDR3 amino acids: CASSVRGLDNSPLHF. The DNA for the CDR3 is TGTGCCAGCAGCGTCAGGGGACTGGATAATTCACCCCTCCACTTT.